The 18 T cell receptor beta chains listed next were all sequenced from one sample in a study of blood T cell repertoires in COVID-19. Assay used: immunoSEQ multiplex PCR; TCRdb lists only in-frame clones, some missing. The data contain 150,000 to 200,000 clones, 79% of them singletons. What was sequenced was peripheral blood. The receptors derive from a woman aged 60 to 75 with COVID-19, enrolled during active disease.

This clone has a handful of counts. The chain couples TRBV5-6 to TRBJ2-4, with D tentatively TRBD1 (6 bases). CDR1 is SGHDT, CDR2 YYEEEE, per germline. The CDR3 runs 14 residues. Trimming removed 4 bases at V and 5 bases at J, with 13 bases between. CDR3 region: CASSRDYRENIQYF. The CDR3 DNA follows: TGTGCCAGCAGCCGAGATTACAGGGAAAACATTCAGTACTTC.

The genes are TRBV14 and TRBJ2-3; 9 nucleotides match TRBD2. The germline V gene has CDR1 SGHDN and CDR2 FVKESK. The CDR3 runs 15 residues. The V and J ends lost 3 bases and 6 bases, in that order; junction bases with no gene match: 7. The CDR3 loop is CASSQALAGLDTQYF. For the CDR3, the DNA is TGTGCCAGCAGCCAGGCCCTAGCGGGACTGGATACGCAGTATTTT.

V usage is TRBV4-1 and J usage is TRBJ1-4; weak D call: TRBD1 (6 bases). CDR3 length equals 18 residues. CDR1 and CDR2 from the germline V gene are MGHRA and YSYEKL. V lost 4 bases to trimming and J lost 0 bases, with 18 bases between them. This chain's CDR3 is CASSPKRTDPPTNEKLFF. CDR3 nucleotide sequence: TGCGCCAGCAGCCCTAAAAGGACAGACCCTCCAACTAATGAAAAACTGTTTTTT.

The chain uses TRBV5-1 and TRBJ1-2; D is ambiguous. The V gene lost 0 bases and the J gene lost 4 bases, with 13 bases spanning the gap. Germline CDR1 and CDR2: SGHRS and YFSETQ. CDR3 size: 15 residues. The CDR3: CASSLGPGRTYGYTF. The CDR3 nucleotides read TGCGCCAGCAGCTTGGGTCCGGGGAGGACCTATGGCTACACCTTC.

The gene calls are TRBV28 and TRBJ2-7; D is perhaps TRBD2 (6 bases). The CDR3 totals 13 residues. The germline gives CDR1 MDHEN, CDR2 SYDVKM. V was pared by 6 bases and J by 5 bases, with 14 bases between. The CDR3 DNA reads TGTGCCAGCAGCCTGGGCGGAGGGGACGAGCAGTACGTC. Amino acids: CASSLGGGDEQYV.

The V and J genes are TRBV6-2 or TRBV6-3 and TRBJ2-2; D is possibly TRBD2 (5 bases). With 6 bases removed from V and 6 bases from J, the gap between germline ends came to 8 bases. This CDR3 has 12 amino acids. The germline V gene has CDR1 MNHEY and CDR2 SVGEGT. This chain's CDR3 is CASSPGAGELFF. The CDR3 coding sequence is TGTGCCAGCAGCCCCGGGGCCGGGGAGCTGTTTTTT.

J is TRBJ1-5 and V is TRBV28, with D perhaps TRBD1 (5 bases). The CDR3 contains 16 residues. CDR1 is MDHEN, CDR2 SYDVKM, per germline. V was pared by 5 bases and J by 5 bases, with 19 bases between. The CDR3 sequence is CASSTSGYPLDQPQHF. CDR3 nucleotides: TGTGCCAGCAGTACATCAGGGTACCCCCTTGATCAGCCCCAGCATTTT.

V is TRBV5-6 and J is TRBJ2-1, with 13 positions matching TRBD2. Germline lookup yields CDR1 SGHDT and CDR2 YYEEEE. The CDR3 covers 16 residues. Trimming at V came to 3 bases and at J to 10 bases, leaving 10 bases not matched to a gene. CDR3 coding DNA: TGTGCCAGCAGCTCTACACTAGCGGGGGGGCCTGGAGAGCAGTTCTTC. As protein: CASSSTLAGGPGEQFF.

The V gene is TRBV4-3, the J gene TRBJ1-2, with D maybe TRBD1 (5 bases). Germline V lookup: CDR1 LGHNA, CDR2 YSLEER. The CDR3 spans 13 residues. The V end lost 2 bases, the J end lost 8 bases, and 12 bases lay between the germline ends. In DNA, the CDR3 is TGCGCCAGCAGCCAACAGCAGGGTTACGGCTACACCTTC. This translates into CASSQQQGYGYTF.

The V gene is TRBV7-6, the J gene TRBJ1-6, with D uncertain. Trimming took off 1 base at V and 16 bases at J, with 20 bases between the two ends. CDR1 and CDR2 from the germline V gene are SGHVS and FNYEAQ. The length of the CDR3 is 15 residues. CDR3 sequence: CASSLELGGLGSLHF. CDR3 nucleotide sequence: TGTGCCAGCAGCTTAGAGCTCGGAGGACTGGGCTCTCTCCACTTT.

CDR3 sequence: CSASGLGQGHNEQFF. The CDR3, as DNA: TGCAGTGCTAGTGGCTTAGGACAGGGACACAATGAGCAGTTCTTC. The rearrangement uses TRBV20-1 and TRBJ2-1; 8 bases are shared with TRBD1. Germline values: CDR1 DFQATT, CDR2 SNEGSKA (reference sequence). V lost 3 bases to trimming and J lost 5 bases; unmatched junction nucleotides: 9. The CDR3 has 15 amino acids.

This clone was counted a few times. The chain uses TRBV18 and TRBJ2-7; 8 bases map to TRBD2. The CDR3 loop spans 15 amino acids. The V gene's germline CDR1 is KGHSH and CDR2 LQKENI. V dropped 2 bases and J dropped 4; count of bases not matched to a gene: 7. CDR3 protein: CASSPNGRASYEQYF. CDR3 sequence (DNA): TGTGCCAGCTCACCAAACGGGAGGGCCTCTTACGAGCAGTACTTC. Complete variable domain (other parts from reference TRBV18 and TRBJ2-7): NAGVMQNPRHLVRRRGQEARLRCSPMKGHSHVYWYRQLPEEGLKFMVYLQKENIIDESGMPKERFSAEFPKEGPSILRIQQVVRGDSAAYFCASSPNGRASYEQYFGPGTRLTVT.

This rearrangement joins TRBV3-1 (or the pseudogene TRBV3-2) to TRBJ2-5; 8 bases agree with TRBD2. J lost 5 bases, V lost 2 bases, and 4 bases had no gene match. CDR1 and CDR2 from the germline V gene are LGHDT and YNNKEL (reference sequence). The CDR3 extends over 14 amino acids. CDR3 in amino acids: CASSQKSGGETQYF. CDR3 DNA: TGTGCCAGCAGCCAAAAGAGCGGGGGTGAGACCCAGTACTTC.

This clone was seen more than once but under ten times. The DNA for the CDR3 is TGTGCCACCAGCAGAGATCGGTCTGAAGCTTTCTTT. Its protein is CATSRDRSEAFF. The chain joins TRBV15 to TRBJ1-1, with unresolved D. Looked up from germline, CDR1 is LNHNV and CDR2 is YYDKDF (reference sequence). The CDR3 loop spans 12 amino acids. The V gene lost 0 bases and the J gene lost 6 bases, with 5 bases spanning the gap.

This chain uses TRBV11-2 with TRBJ1-2; tentatively, D is TRBD1 (5 bases). Between the trimmed V and J ends, which lost 4 bases and 7 bases, there was a span of 7 bases. From germline, CDR1 is SGHAT and CDR2 FQNNGV. CDR3 length: 11 amino acids. The CDR3 DNA reads TGTGCCAGCAGCTGGGGGGGTGGCTACACCTTC. Amino acid sequence: CASSWGGGYTF.

The gene calls are TRBV5-4 and TRBJ2-1; 11 positions agree with TRBD2. Germline values: CDR1 SGHNT, CDR2 YYREEE (reference sequence). There are 14 residues in the CDR3. Unmatched junction bases numbered 7, after V lost 10 bases and J lost 4 bases. The CDR3 DNA reads as TGTGCCTTCCACGGGACTAGCGGATACAATGAGCAGTTCTTC. Amino acids: CAFHGTSGYNEQFF.

The rearrangement uses TRBV5-4 and TRBJ2-1; D might be TRBD2 (5 bases). Germline assignment: CDR1 SGHNT and CDR2 YYREEE (reference sequence). The length of the CDR3 is 16 residues. V lost 0 bases and J lost 6, with 16 bases in between. The CDR3 sequence is CASSLDPGVDANEQFF. The CDR3 bases are TGTGCCAGCAGCTTGGATCCCGGGGTTGATGCCAATGAGCAGTTCTTC.

The chain has TRBV18 and TRBJ2-3, with 10 nucleotides matching TRBD2. Unmatched junction bases numbered 4, after V lost 5 bases and J lost 2 bases. The CDR3 loop spans 15 amino acids. The germline gives CDR1 KGHSH, CDR2 LQKENI. The CDR3: CASSELAGPTDTQYF. In DNA, the CDR3 is TGTGCCAGCTCAGAACTAGCGGGGCCCACAGATACGCAGTATTTT. The whole variable domain, remainder taken from reference TRBV18 and TRBJ2-3, is NAGVMQNPRHLVRRRGQEARLRCSPMKGHSHVYWYRQLPEEGLKFMVYLQKENIIDESGMPKERFSAEFPKEGPSILRIQQVVRGDSAAYFCASSELAGPTDTQYFGPGTRLTVL.